A selection of T cell receptor beta chains follows, all from one sample in a study of cytomegalovirus exposure and HLA in healthy donors. Sequenced by immunoSEQ multiplex PCR; TCRdb stores in-frame clones only, minus some. The table lists fewer than 150,000 clones, 75% to 90% of them singletons. The sequencing input was PBMCs. These receptors all stem from a woman aged 30 to 39 in good health and CMV-seropositive. The CDR3 runs from the conserved cysteine through the conserved F or W. A D gene is named only where the DNA matches it firmly. Rows may omit the clone size; those that give it use once, few, many or a size class.

clone_size,j_call,v_call,d_call,cdr3_nt,cdr3_aa
-,TRBJ2-3,TRBV6-5,-,TGTGCCAGCAGTTATTCGGGGGAGCAGTATTTT,CASSYSGEQYF
-,TRBJ1-6,TRBV7-9,-,TGTGCCAGCAGCTTAGGTGGCAGGGCATATTCACCCCTCCACTTT,CASSLGGRAYSPLHF
-,TRBJ1-2,TRBV19,-,TGTGCCAGTAGCAATACTGCCGGGACAAGCTATGGCTACACCTTC,CASSNTAGTSYGYTF
-,TRBJ2-5,TRBV4-2,TRBD1,TGTGCCAGCAGCCAAGGACAGGGATGGGGGGAGACCCAGTACTTC,CASSQGQGWGETQYF
-,TRBJ1-1,TRBV10-3,-,TGTGCCATCAGACTCGGGGGGGACACTGAAGCTTTCTTT,CAIRLGGDTEAFF
-,TRBJ2-3,TRBV18,TRBD2,TGTGCCAGCTCACCTCCCTCTAGCGGGGGGCGGCCAGATACGCAGTATTTT,CASSPPSSGGRPDTQYF
once,TRBJ2-5,TRBV10-3,-,TGTGCCATCAGTGAGGTGGAGGTCCTGAAAGAGACCCAGTACTTC,CAISEVEVLKETQYF
-,TRBJ2-7,TRBV2,-,TGTGCCAGCAGTCTACTAGCCTACGAGCAGTACTTC,CASSLLAYEQYF
-,TRBJ2-1,TRBV5-1,-,TGCGCCAGCAGCTTGGCCGAGGACTATAAAAATGAGCAGTTCTTC,CASSLAEDYKNEQFF
-,TRBJ1-4,TRBV28,-,TGTGCCAGCAGTCCGGGGGGGGTAAATGAAAAACTGTTTTTT,CASSPGGVNEKLFF
-,TRBJ2-7,TRBV5-1,-,TGCGCCAGCAGCTTGTTCGCGAGATTCGGCGAGCAGTACTTC,CASSLFARFGEQYF
-,TRBJ2-5,TRBV6-1,TRBD2,TGTGCCAGCAGTGAACTAGCGGGAGGGCCTCAAGAGACCCAGTACTTC,CASSELAGGPQETQYF
few,TRBJ2-5,TRBV18,TRBD1,TGTGCCAGCTCACTCCTACAGGGGGCGCGGGAGACCCAGTACTTC,CASSLLQGARETQYF
-,TRBJ2-5,TRBV7-3,TRBD2,TGTGCCAGCAGCCGGTGGGAGGGGCGGGAAGAGACCCAGTACTTC,CASSRWEGREETQYF
few,TRBJ2-5,TRBV5-1,TRBD2,TGCGCCAGCAGCTTGGAGAGCGGGGGGTACCAAGAGACCCAGTACTTC,CASSLESGGYQETQYF
-,TRBJ1-1,TRBV19,-,TGTGCCAGTAGTTGGGGGGGGCGAGGGACTGAAGCTTTCTTT,CASSWGGRGTEAFF
-,TRBJ2-1,TRBV18,-,TGTGCCAGCTCACCAGTTCTGTTCTCCTACAATGAGCAGTTCTTC,CASSPVLFSYNEQFF
-,TRBJ1-2,TRBV27,-,TGTGCCAGCAGTTTATTCCCAAGGGGTAACTATGGCTACACCTTC,CASSLFPRGNYGYTF
-,TRBJ2-3,TRBV29-1,-,TGCAGCGTTGTAGGGGGTAAGGGGGTAGATACGCAGTATTTT,CSVVGGKGVDTQYF
-,TRBJ1-5,TRBV6-6,TRBD1,TGTGCCAGCACCGACAGGGCCCGAGTGGAAGCCCAGCATTTT,CASTDRARVEAQHF
few,TRBJ1-1,TRBV15,-,TGTGCCACCAGCAGAGAGGTAGACACTGAAGCTTTCTTT,CATSREVDTEAFF
-,TRBJ2-1,TRBV5-1,TRBD2,TGCGCCAGCAGCTCATCTAGCGGGGGAACCTACAATGAGCAGTTCTTC,CASSSSSGGTYNEQFF
-,TRBJ2-7,TRBV2,TRBD2,TGTGCCAGCATCCTCGGGCTAGCGGGAGGGCCCCCCTCTGAGCAGTACTTC,CASILGLAGGPPSEQYF
-,TRBJ1-1,TRBV5-8,TRBD1,TGTGCCAGCAGCTTCACCACAGGGGTAGTCGCGGCTTTCTTT,CASSFTTGVVAAFF
few,TRBJ2-7,TRBV25-1,TRBD2,TGTGCCAGCAGTGTGTCGGGGGGGGCAGGCGAGCAGTACTTC,CASSVSGGAGEQYF
few,TRBJ2-5,TRBV21-1,-,TGTGCCAGCAGCAAAGAGGAAGGGGGGGCGGAGACCCAGTACTTC,CASSKEEGGAETQYF
-,TRBJ1-4,TRBV2,-,TGTGCCAGCGGGGGCTCTTGGGAAACTAATGAAAAACTGTTTTTT,CASGGSWETNEKLFF
-,TRBJ1-1,TRBV30,-,TGTGCCTGGAGCCCTTTCCTCCCAGGCGGACGGGGAACTGAAGCTTTCTTT,CAWSPFLPGGRGTEAFF
-,TRBJ2-5,TRBV30,TRBD2,TGTGCCTGGAGCTCCCTCCTAGCGGGGGGGCTCTTGAGGCAAGAGACCCAGTACTTC,CAWSSLLAGGLLRQETQYF
-,TRBJ1-2,TRBV30,-,TGTGCCTGGAGTCCCGGACTCCTCCGCGTCTATGGCTACACCTTC,CAWSPGLLRVYGYTF
-,TRBJ1-5,TRBV11-2,-,TGTGCCAGCAGCTTAGCACCTGGCGGTCAGCCCCAGCATTTT,CASSLAPGGQPQHF
once,TRBJ1-1,TRBV5-1,-,TGCGCCAGCAGCTTGGGGCGGGCCACTGAAGCTTTCTTT,CASSLGRATEAFF
-,TRBJ1-1,TRBV28,-,TGTGCCAGCAGTTTTCGGTGGACAGTTGAGCCGAACACTGAAGCTTTCTTT,CASSFRWTVEPNTEAFF
-,TRBJ1-4,TRBV2,-,TGTGCCAGCAGTAAGGACAGTGCAACTAATGAAAAACTGTTTTTT,CASSKDSATNEKLFF
-,TRBJ1-4,TRBV6-4,-,TGTGCCAGCAGTCCAGGGGACGGCCAAAATGAAAAACTGTTTTTT,CASSPGDGQNEKLFF
once,TRBJ2-1,TRBV28,-,TGTGCCAGCAGTTTCGTGGGTAGGAGCTACAATGAGCAGTTCTTC,CASSFVGRSYNEQFF
-,TRBJ2-1,TRBV5-1,TRBD2,TGCGCCAGCAGCAGGACTAGCGGGGGGGCGAATGAGCAGTTCTTC,CASSRTSGGANEQFF
-,TRBJ2-1,TRBV4-2,TRBD2,TGTGCCAGCAGCCCGACTAGCGGCTTTTTCTACAATGAGCAGTTCTTC,CASSPTSGFFYNEQFF
-,TRBJ2-5,TRBV29-1,-,TGCAGCGTTCTCGGGGATGGGGAGACCCAGTACTTC,CSVLGDGETQYF